This TCR beta chain is from a study of blood T cell repertoires in COVID-19. The wider study: Sites in the United States, Italy and Spain provided acute and convalescent COVID-19 samples.

Produced via immunoSEQ multiplex PCR; TCRdb's table is partial and in-frame only. The sample holds roughly 38,000 clones, about nine tenths seen once. Deletions cut 6 bases from V and 1 base from J, with 15 bases between. CDR3 size: 16 residues. Germline V gene lookup returns CDR1 MNHNY and CDR2 SVGAGI (reference sequence). The sample taken for sequencing was peripheral blood. This clonotype was sampled from a middle-aged man with active COVID-19. The rearrangement uses TRBV6-6 and TRBJ1-4, with D maybe TRBD1 (6 bases). The CDR3 bases are TGTGCCAGCAGCAGACAGGCGGGCAGAACTAATGAAAAACTGTTTTTT. Encoded protein: CASSRQAGRTNEKLFF.